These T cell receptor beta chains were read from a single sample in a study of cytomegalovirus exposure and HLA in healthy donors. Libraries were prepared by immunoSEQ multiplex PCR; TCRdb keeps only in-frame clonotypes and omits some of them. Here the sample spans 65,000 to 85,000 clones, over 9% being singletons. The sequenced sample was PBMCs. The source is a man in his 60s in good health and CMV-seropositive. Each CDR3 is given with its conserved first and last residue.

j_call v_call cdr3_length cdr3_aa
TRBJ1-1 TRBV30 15 CAWSVPGGANTEAFF
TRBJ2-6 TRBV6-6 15 CASSQDSSGANVLTF
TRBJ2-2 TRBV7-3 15 CASSLKTRGTGELFF
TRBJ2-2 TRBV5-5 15 CASSPVNLNTGELFF
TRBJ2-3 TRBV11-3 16 CASSLDFGVGTDTQYF
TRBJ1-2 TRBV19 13 CASSSDRGRGYTF
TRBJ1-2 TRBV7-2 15 CASSQGAAQGARDTF
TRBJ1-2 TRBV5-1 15 CASADDRGPNYGYTF
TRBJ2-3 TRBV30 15 CAWGRDGALTDTQYF
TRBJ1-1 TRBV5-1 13 CASSFGGNTEAFF